One and the same sample provided the 20 T cell receptor beta chains below, sequenced in a study of PD-1 blockade in classical Hodgkin lymphoma (dated by TCRdb to between 2020 and 2021). This sample's time point label indicates: cycle 1 day 1 (C1D1), immediately before nivolumab initiation. Every trial patient had relapsed after autologous stem cell transplantation, and cohorts A, B and C differed in prior brentuximab vedotin exposure. Libraries came from the immunoSEQ multiplex PCR assay. Entries here come from immuneACCESS through TCRdb and include only in-frame sequences with V and J called. Some clones fail to appear in such tables; in the studies checked, an unresolved V gene covers under half of the shortfall, and the cause of the remainder is unknown. Present in this sample are some 93,000 clones, around 90% of which were seen just once. The ten largest clonotypes hold about 2.5% of the sample.

The sequencing here drew on peripheral blood mononuclear cells (PBMCs), taken at baseline. These receptors were collected from a human donor with classical Hodgkin lymphoma.

This clone is a singleton in its sample. V gene TRBV5-1 combines with J gene TRBJ2-7; D remains ambiguous. Trimming took 2 bases from V and 5 from J, leaving 14 bases between them. The CDR3 consists of 14 residues. Germline V gene sequence: CDR1 SGHRS, CDR2 YFSETQ. CDR3 nucleotide sequence: TGCGCCAGCAGCTTTTCCATGCCTGGGAACGAGCAGTACTTC. This translates into CASSFSMPGNEQYF.

V is TRBV7-9 and J is TRBJ2-1; possibly TRBD2 for D (6 bases). Germline lookup yields CDR1 SEHNR and CDR2 FQNEAQ (reference sequence). Trimming shortened V by 0 bases and J by 5 bases, and 14 bases separated the two germline ends. The CDR3 covers 16 residues. CDR3 region: CASSLARLADNNEQFF. Written as DNA, the CDR3 is TGTGCCAGCAGCTTAGCGCGGTTAGCGGACAACAATGAGCAGTTCTTC.

This chain uses TRBV11-1 with TRBJ1-1, with a possible D match to TRBD1 (5 bases). The CDR3 consists of 15 residues. CDR1 is SGHAT, CDR2 FQDESV, per germline (reference sequence). Trimming shortened V by 5 bases and J by 1 base, and 14 bases separated the two germline ends. The chain's CDR3 is CASSARGAKNTEAFF. The CDR3 DNA sequence: TGTGCCAGCAGCGCTCGCGGGGCTAAGAACACTGAAGCTTTCTTT.

This rearrangement joins TRBV9 to TRBJ2-1, with TRBD2 matching 9 bases. There are 15 residues in the CDR3. Germline CDR1 SGDLS, CDR2 YYNGEE. V was pared by 4 bases and J by 2 bases, with 4 bases of the junction left unmatched. This CDR3 is CASSTSSGTYNEQFF. The CDR3 nucleotides are TGTGCCAGCAGCACCTCTAGCGGGACCTACAATGAGCAGTTCTTC.

J is TRBJ2-7 and V is TRBV19, with 12 positions matching TRBD2. Trimming removed 5 bases from V and 2 bases from J; junction bases left unmatched: 7. Germline V gene lookup returns CDR1 LNHDA and CDR2 SQIVND (reference sequence). The CDR3 is 16 amino acids. The CDR3 spells CASSSRTSGTTYEQYF. In DNA form, the CDR3 reads TGTGCCAGTAGTTCTCGGACTAGCGGGACCACCTACGAGCAGTACTTC.

The chain links TRBV19 to TRBJ2-1; the D gene is possibly TRBD2 (6 bases). Germline V gives CDR1 LNHDA, CDR2 SQIVND (reference sequence). The V gene lost 5 bases and the J gene lost 1 base, with 15 bases spanning the gap. The CDR3 sequence is 16 residues long. The CDR3 nucleotides read TGTGCCAGTAGTTTCGGGATGGGAGGTTCCTACAATGAGCAGTTCTTC. The encoded protein is CASSFGMGGSYNEQFF.

J is TRBJ2-1 and V is TRBV30; 8 nucleotides line up with TRBD2. V lost 5 bases and J lost 9; bases outside the gene matches: 12. This CDR3 is 14 amino acids long. The germline CDR1 and CDR2 sequences are GTSNPN and SVGIG (reference sequence). The CDR3, as DNA: TGTGCCTGGGCCCCGGGAGGGCTGTTCGGTGAGCAGTTCTTC. Its translation: CAWAPGGLFGEQFF.

The chain employs TRBV27 and TRBJ1-1; D call uncertain. Germline V gene sequence: CDR1 MNHEY, CDR2 SMNVEV (reference sequence). With 6 bases removed from V and 2 bases from J, the gap between germline ends came to 10 bases. This CDR3 contains 13 residues. DNA of the CDR3: TGTGCCAGCAGCGATACACCTAACACTGAAGCTTTCTTT. This encodes CASSDTPNTEAFF.

V is TRBV5-1 and J is TRBJ2-1; 14 nucleotides match TRBD2. The length of the CDR3 is 17 residues. The J segment lost 9 bases and the V segment lost 3 bases, leaving 11 bases of the junction unmatched. Per germline, CDR1 SGHRS and CDR2 YFSETQ. The CDR3 reads CASSSGLAGGAVTEQFF. The DNA of the CDR3 is TGCGCCAGCAGCTCCGGACTAGCGGGAGGTGCCGTCACTGAGCAGTTCTTC.

This sequence joins TRBV5-1 and TRBJ2-1; 10 bases are shared with TRBD2. The CDR3 is 14 amino acids. Trimming took 6 bases from V and 4 from J; bases not matched to a gene: 4. Germline CDR1 SGHRS, CDR2 YFSETQ. CDR3 loop: CASTLAGPYNEQFF. CDR3 DNA: TGCGCCAGCACACTAGCGGGGCCGTACAATGAGCAGTTCTTC.

This rearrangement joins TRBV9 to TRBJ1-1; D perhaps matches TRBD1 (6 bases). V gave up 5 bases and J gave up 2 bases, with 19 bases separating them. Germline V gene lookup returns CDR1 SGDLS and CDR2 YYNGEE. The CDR3 extends over 16 amino acids. The CDR3 nucleotides read TGTGCCAGCAGTTCCCGGGGGGGCAGGGAAAACACTGAAGCTTTCTTT. Translating gives CASSSRGGRENTEAFF.

This chain connects TRBV29-1 to TRBJ1-2, with 8 positions matching TRBD1. Germline V gives CDR1 SQVTM, CDR2 ANQGSEA. With 5 bases clipped from V and 5 bases from J, the junction kept 10 bases outside the gene matches. The CDR3 runs 14 residues. The CDR3 sequence: CSVYPDRDGYGYTF. The DNA for the CDR3 is TGCAGCGTTTACCCGGACAGGGATGGATATGGCTACACCTTC.

The rearrangement uses TRBV4-2 and TRBJ2-1, with D perhaps matching TRBD2 (5 bases). Trimming removed 0 bases at V and 2 bases at J, with 17 bases between. CDR1 LGHNA and CDR2 YNFKEQ come from the germline V gene. The CDR3 is 18 amino acids. The CDR3 loop is CASSQDRSWELPYNEQFF. The CDR3 DNA reads TGTGCCAGCAGCCAAGATAGATCGTGGGAGCTCCCCTACAATGAGCAGTTCTTC.

The chain recombines TRBV7-2 with TRBJ2-1; TRBD2 aligns across 7 bases. The CDR3 is 16 residues long. With 2 bases clipped from V and 7 bases from J, the junction kept 11 bases outside the gene matches. Germline loops: CDR1 SGHTA, CDR2 FQGNSA. The CDR3 nucleotides are TGTGCCAGCAGCTTAAATGGCGGGAGTCTGGGGAATGAGCAGTTCTTC. Translated: CASSLNGGSLGNEQFF.

The chain joins TRBV6-6 to TRBJ2-1; no firm D call. The V end lost 2 bases, the J end lost 0 bases, and 8 bases lay between the germline ends. Germline V lookup: CDR1 MNHNY, CDR2 SVGAGI (reference sequence). The CDR3 extends over 15 amino acids. The CDR3, as DNA: TGTGCCAGCAGTTACGGCGGCCCCTCCTACAATGAGCAGTTCTTC. This gives the protein CASSYGGPSYNEQFF.

CDR3 residues: CASSAPGGPYNEQFF. The CDR3 coding sequence is TGCGCCAGCAGTGCCCCGGGAGGCCCCTACAATGAGCAGTTCTTC. V is TRBV10-1 and J is TRBJ2-1; 7 bases match TRBD2. There are 15 residues in the CDR3. With V trimmed by 4 bases and J by 2 bases, 5 bases remained unmatched. Germline assignment: CDR1 WNHNN and CDR2 SYGVQD (reference sequence).

On this clone: One end of the junction fails to match germline, which may point to a read error. This rearrangement joins TRBV30 to TRBJ2-5, with 11 bases aligning to TRBD2. The CDR3 covers 14 residues. Germline assignment: CDR1 GTSNPN and CDR2 SVGIG (reference sequence). The CDR3 DNA sequence: TGTGCGTGGACTAGCGGGCGCCGGGGGGAGACCCAGTACTTC. Translation gives CAWTSGRRGETQYF.

CDR3 amino acids: CASSQLDSYSYNEQFF. In nucleotides, the CDR3 is TGCGCCAGCAGCCAATTGGACAGCTACTCCTACAATGAGCAGTTCTTC. The chain has TRBV4-1 and TRBJ2-1, with D possibly matching TRBD1 (6 bases). CDR3 length: 16 amino acids. Germline lookup yields CDR1 MGHRA and CDR2 YSYEKL. Trimming took off 2 bases at V and 0 bases at J, with 11 bases between the two ends.

This chain connects TRBV15 to TRBJ2-3; 8 bases line up with TRBD2. V gave up 0 bases and J gave up 3 bases; unmatched junction bases: 8. From germline, CDR1 is LNHNV and CDR2 YYDKDF (reference sequence). This CDR3 comprises 17 residues. Written as DNA, the CDR3 is TGTGCCACCAGCAGAGATTTCTTCGTAGCGGGGACAGATACGCAGTATTTT. It specifies CATSRDFFVAGTDTQYF.

The CDR3 spells CASSPTGSGEQYF. Written as DNA, the CDR3 is TGTGCCAGCAGCCCGACGGGAAGTGGGGAGCAGTACTTC. The J gene is TRBJ2-7, the V gene TRBV2; maybe TRBD2 (5 bases). The CDR3 length is 13 residues. V lost 6 bases and J lost 7, with 16 bases in between. The germline gives CDR1 SNHLY, CDR2 FYNNEI.